This T cell receptor (beta chain) was recorded in a study of control samples from healthy donors and cancer patients (dated by TCRdb to the early 2020s). The trim is 3 bases for V and 0 bases for J, with a gap of 11 bases between the germline ends. Sequences KGHSH (CDR1) and LQKENI (CDR2) are obtained from the germline V gene. Counted from cysteine to phenylalanine, this CDR3 has 15 amino acids. Just CDR3 DNA is preserved here, 45 bases in frame from base 1. This clone occurred once. The antigen it recognizes is unknown. No per-base quality is available; no much larger clone lies one base away. Library construction relied on the immunoSEQ multiplex PCR assay. TCRdb retrieved this table from immuneACCESS and kept in-frame rearrangements only. Not all clones are present; in checked studies, unresolved V genes account for under half, and no reason is known for the remainder. This sample is represented by roughly 120,000 clones; about 91% of them were singletons. In total, the top ten clones hold around 3.4% of the sample.

The V and J genes are TRBV18 and TRBJ2-5; TRBD2 is possibly the D segment (5 matching bases). The sample comprised blood. This sequence originates from a man aged 35-49 years in good health. The DNA sequence follows: TGTGCCAGCTCACCCACCGACGGGGACCAAGAGACCCAGTACTTC. Translated, this is CASSPTDGDQETQYF.